The 24 T cell receptor beta chains given below trace back to one sample, sequenced in a study of T cells in localized non-small cell lung cancer (dated by TCRdb to the early 2020s). Library method: the immunoSEQ multiplex PCR assay. Drawn from immuneACCESS, this table holds only the in-frame rearrangements with V and J called that TCRdb kept. Clones are partly lost; checked studies trace under half to an unresolved V gene and leave the rest unexplained. For this sample there are 30,000 to 35,000 clones; around nine tenths appear just once. The ten biggest clones cover 3.5% to 5% of the sample. Specimen: peripheral blood, collected before any cancer treatment. The receptors originated from a woman aged 35-75 years with stage I lung adenocarcinoma.

This clone was detected a few times. The chain uses TRBV9 and TRBJ1-6, with TRBD1 identical over 11 bases. V was clipped by 5 bases and J by 6 bases; unmatched bases: 4. Germline V gene lookup returns CDR1 SGDLS and CDR2 YYNGEE. The CDR3 length is 15 residues. CDR3 loop: CASRTGQGANSPLHF. CDR3 nucleotides: TGTGCCAGCAGAACCGGACAGGGGGCTAATTCACCCCTCCACTTT.

The chain links TRBV15 to TRBJ2-5; tentative D call: TRBD2 (5 bases). Trimming stripped 7 bases from V and 2 bases from J, with 11 bases between. Germline V CDR1 and CDR2: LNHNV, YYDKDF (reference sequence). The CDR3 totals 13 residues. CDR3: CATKERSQETQYF. DNA for the CDR3: TGTGCCACCAAGGAGCGGTCTCAAGAGACCCAGTACTTC.

The V gene is TRBV16, the J gene TRBJ1-2; D gene ambiguous. This CDR3 comprises 18 residues. Germline loops: CDR1 KGHSY, CDR2 FQNENV. Trimming removed 4 bases at V and 8 bases at J, with 29 bases between. Here the CDR3 DNA reads TGTGCCAGCAGCCCCTACCTCCGTCCCGGGTCTTTCTTTAAAGGCTACACCTTC. It is translated as CASSPYLRPGSFFKGYTF.

J is TRBJ2-7 and V is TRBV28; 10 nucleotides match TRBD2. V shed 9 bases and J 5 bases; nucleotides not matched to a gene: 10. The CDR3 has 14 amino acids. The V gene's germline CDR1 is MDHEN and CDR2 SYDVKM. The CDR3 spells CASRERGGADEQYF. The DNA of the CDR3 is TGTGCCAGTCGCGAGCGGGGGGGAGCGGACGAGCAGTACTTC.

A note on this clone: A read error may produce the germline difference seen at one junction end. The chain couples TRBV10-2 to TRBJ2-7; D tentatively fits TRBD1 or TRBD2 (5 bases each). CDR3 length: 12 amino acids. Per the germline V gene, CDR1 is WSHSY and CDR2 is SAAADI. The CDR3 spells CASNEGPYEQYF. CDR3 in DNA: TGCGCCAGCAATGAGGGGCCCTACGAGCAGTACTTC.

The chain combines TRBV7-9 with TRBJ2-3; possible D gene TRBD1, 5 bases. The germline gives CDR1 SEHNR, CDR2 FQNEAQ (reference sequence). Deletions cut 1 base from V and 4 bases from J, with 9 bases between. The CDR3 runs 14 residues. CDR3 loop: CASSLGQPSDTQYF. The CDR3 DNA is TGTGCCAGCAGCTTAGGACAGCCGTCAGATACGCAGTATTTT.

CDR3 DNA sequence: TGTGCCAGCAGCCAAGGGCAGGGACCTAACACTGAAGCTTTCTTT. Protein sequence: CASSQGQGPNTEAFF. The chain uses TRBV4-2 and TRBJ1-1; tentative D call: TRBD1 (5 bases). The germline V and J ends were trimmed by 1 base and 2 bases, with 11 bases remaining between them. Germline lookup yields CDR1 LGHNA and CDR2 YNFKEQ. The CDR3 spans 15 residues.

Here the CDR3 reads CASRAGANVLTF. In nucleotides, the CDR3 is TGTGCCAGCAGGGCTGGGGCCAACGTCCTGACTTTC. This chain uses TRBV11-1 with TRBJ2-6; D not resolved. V lost 6 bases, J lost 2 bases, and 2 bases lay in between. The germline V gene has CDR1 SGHAT and CDR2 FQDESV (reference sequence). The CDR3 has 12 residues.

The chain combines TRBV7-2 with TRBJ1-1, with D perhaps matching TRBD1 (6 bases). The germline V gene has CDR1 SGHTA and CDR2 FQGNSA. This CDR3 is 14 amino acids long. V lost 4 bases to trimming and J lost 4 bases, with 13 bases between them. The DNA for the CDR3 is TGTGCCAGCAGCTCCATGGGGGCAAGCACTGAAGCTTTCTTT. This encodes CASSSMGASTEAFF. The full variable domain, rest sourced from reference TRBV7-2 and TRBJ1-1, is GAGVSQSPSNKVTEKGKDVELRCDPISGHTALYWYRQSLGQGLEFLIYFQGNSAPDKSGLPSDRFSAERTGGSVSTLTIQRTQQEDSAVYLCASSSMGASTEAFFGQGTRLTVV.

The chain is built from TRBV11-2 and TRBJ2-5; TRBD1 is a possible D gene (6 bases). The CDR3 sequence is 15 residues long. Trimming shortened V by 5 bases and J by 5 bases, and 18 bases separated the two germline ends. Germline loops: CDR1 SGHAT, CDR2 FQNNGV. The CDR3 sequence: CASSGTAQGLETQYF. Written as DNA, the CDR3 is TGTGCCAGCAGCGGAACCGCGCAGGGGCTCGAGACCCAGTACTTC. Combining the CDR3 with reference TRBV11-2 and TRBJ2-5 gives the whole variable domain EAGVAQSPRYKIIEKRQSVAFWCNPISGHATLYWYQQILGQGPKLLIQFQNNGVVDDSQLPKDRFSAERLKGVDSTLKIQPAKLEDSAVYLCASSGTAQGLETQYFGPGTRLLVL.

The rearrangement uses TRBV19 and TRBJ1-4; 7 positions agree with TRBD1. Looked up from germline, CDR1 is LNHDA and CDR2 is SQIVND (reference sequence). The CDR3 extends over 13 amino acids. With 5 bases clipped from V and 5 bases from J, the junction kept 2 bases outside the gene matches. The DNA of the CDR3 is TGTGCCAGTAGTCTACAGGGGAATGAAAAACTGTTTTTT. It is translated as CASSLQGNEKLFF.

The chain employs TRBV27 and TRBJ2-7; 8 bases map to TRBD1. The CDR3 covers 16 residues. V shed 2 bases, J shed 2 bases, and the junction held 8 bases outside the gene matches. Germline V gene lookup returns CDR1 MNHEY and CDR2 SMNVEV (reference sequence). For the CDR3, the DNA is TGTGCCAGCAGTTTAGGCGGGACAGGCCTGCCCTACGAGCAGTACTTC. Amino acids: CASSLGGTGLPYEQYF.

The V and J genes are TRBV4-3 and TRBJ1-6, with 7 bases that match TRBD1. Germline loops: CDR1 LGHNA, CDR2 YSLEER. This CDR3 spans 15 amino acids. V shed 1 base and J 8 bases; nucleotides not matched to a gene: 5. The CDR3 reads CASSQGDRTYSPLHF. Here the CDR3 DNA reads TGCGCCAGCAGCCAAGGGGACAGAACCTATTCACCCCTCCACTTT.

The gene calls are TRBV6-1 and TRBJ2-7; perhaps TRBD2 as D (5 bases). Germline CDR1 reads MNHNS; CDR2 reads SASEGT. CDR3 size: 17 residues. V was pared by 0 bases and J by 0 bases, with 15 bases between. The CDR3 nucleotides read TGTGCCAGCAGTGAAGCTGAAGGAGGCAGAAGCTCCTACGAGCAGTACTTC. Translation gives CASSEAEGGRSSYEQYF.

This clone was observed a single time. V is TRBV9 and J is TRBJ1-3; 7 positions agree with TRBD1. The CDR3 is made up of 15 amino acids. J lost 4 bases, V lost 0 bases, and 4 bases had no gene match. Germline CDR1 and CDR2: SGDLS and YYNGEE. In DNA form, the CDR3 reads TGTGCCAGCAGCGTAGCGCGACAGGGAGGAAACACCATATATTTT. Translation gives CASSVARQGGNTIYF.

The chain carries TRBV7-9 and TRBJ1-1; weak D call: TRBD1 (5 bases). Trimming left V 4 bases short and J 11 bases short, with 23 bases between. The CDR3 contains 15 residues. Germline assignment: CDR1 SEHNR and CDR2 FQNEAQ (reference sequence). The CDR3 is CASSWSPGTSLRAFF. CDR3 in DNA: TGTGCCAGCAGCTGGAGCCCCGGGACCTCCTTACGGGCTTTCTTT.

The chain couples TRBV30 to TRBJ2-4; D gene uncertain. The CDR3 is 13 amino acids. The V and J ends lost 0 bases and 9 bases respectively, with 12 bases between them. Germline assignment: CDR1 GTSNPN and CDR2 SVGIG (reference sequence). The CDR3 sequence is CAWSVVESGIQYF. The CDR3 DNA is TGTGCCTGGAGTGTCGTCGAATCGGGCATTCAGTACTTC.

The gene calls are TRBV2 and TRBJ1-4, with no clear D. Germline lookup yields CDR1 SNHLY and CDR2 FYNNEI. Trimming pared 1 base from V and 8 bases from J, leaving 11 bases between. The CDR3 is 14 amino acids. The chain's CDR3 is CASSEGWVGEKLFF. CDR3 coding DNA: TGTGCCAGCAGTGAAGGGTGGGTAGGCGAAAAACTGTTTTTT.

The CDR3 spells CAILPGGTGELFF. The CDR3 DNA sequence: TGTGCCATCCTTCCCGGGGGCACCGGGGAGCTGTTTTTT. V gene TRBV10-3 combines with J gene TRBJ2-2; D is perhaps TRBD2 (6 bases). Trimming took 8 bases from V and 4 from J, leaving 11 bases between them. The CDR3 sequence is 13 residues long. Germline V CDR1 and CDR2: ENHRY, SYGVKD.

The V call is TRBV25-1, the J call TRBJ2-5; D gene unclear. This CDR3 has 13 residues. Looked up from germline, CDR1 is MGHDK and CDR2 is SYGVNS. Trimming shortened V by 2 bases and J by 7 bases, and 11 bases separated the two germline ends. CDR3 protein: CASSESAVGTQYF. In DNA, the CDR3 is TGTGCCAGCAGTGAAAGTGCCGTCGGGACCCAGTACTTC.

The chain combines TRBV30 with TRBJ2-1; D is unresolved. This CDR3 is 13 amino acids long. V was clipped by 1 base and J by 9 bases, with 13 bases between them. The V gene's germline CDR1 is GTSNPN and CDR2 SVGIG (reference sequence). CDR3 amino acids: CAWSDMRGREQFF. The CDR3 bases are TGTGCCTGGAGTGATATGAGAGGCCGTGAGCAGTTCTTC.

The CDR3 here is CASSATSGGNTGELFF. CDR3 DNA sequence: TGCGCCAGCAGCGCAACTAGCGGGGGGAACACCGGGGAGCTGTTTTTT. The chain is built from TRBV5-1 and TRBJ2-2; 11 positions agree with TRBD2. The CDR3 totals 16 residues. V lost 4 bases, J lost 1 base, and 3 bases stayed unmatched. Germline V gives CDR1 SGHRS, CDR2 YFSETQ.

For this clone: Other DNA sequences in the same sample also yield this CDR3. V and J are TRBV5-4 and TRBJ2-1; 12 bases fit TRBD2. Germline V gene sequence: CDR1 SGHNT, CDR2 YYREEE (reference sequence). V was pared by 5 bases and J by 4 bases, with 7 bases of the junction left unmatched. The CDR3 sequence is 16 residues long. CDR3 in DNA: TGTGCCAGCAGGGACACTAGCGGGGGGCAGTACAATGAGCAGTTCTTC. Translating it yields CASRDTSGGQYNEQFF.

This chain uses TRBV10-1 with TRBJ2-2; no clear D. The CDR3 spans 16 residues. Trimming shortened V by 4 bases and J by 1 base, and 13 bases separated the two germline ends. Looked up from germline, CDR1 is WNHNN and CDR2 is SYGVQD (reference sequence). This chain's CDR3 is CASSGGTRQNTGELFF. The CDR3 DNA reads as TGCGCCAGCAGTGGAGGAACCCGACAGAACACCGGGGAGCTGTTTTTT.